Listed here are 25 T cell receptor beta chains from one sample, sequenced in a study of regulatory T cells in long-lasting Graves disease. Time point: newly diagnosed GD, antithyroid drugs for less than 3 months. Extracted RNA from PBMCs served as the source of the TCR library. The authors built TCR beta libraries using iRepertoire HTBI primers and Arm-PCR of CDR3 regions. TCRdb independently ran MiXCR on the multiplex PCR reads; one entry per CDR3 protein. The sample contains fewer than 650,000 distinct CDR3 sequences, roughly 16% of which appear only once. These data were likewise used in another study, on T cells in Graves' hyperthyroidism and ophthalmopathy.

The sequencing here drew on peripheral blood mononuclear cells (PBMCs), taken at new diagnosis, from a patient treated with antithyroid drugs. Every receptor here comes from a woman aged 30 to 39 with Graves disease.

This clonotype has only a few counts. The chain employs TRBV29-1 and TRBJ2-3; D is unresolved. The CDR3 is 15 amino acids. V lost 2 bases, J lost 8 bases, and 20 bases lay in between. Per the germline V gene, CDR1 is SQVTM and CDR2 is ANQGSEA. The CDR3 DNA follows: TGCAGCGTTGAATTACCGGCCGCGGCGGTTGGTACGCAGTATTTT. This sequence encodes CSVELPAAAVGTQYF.

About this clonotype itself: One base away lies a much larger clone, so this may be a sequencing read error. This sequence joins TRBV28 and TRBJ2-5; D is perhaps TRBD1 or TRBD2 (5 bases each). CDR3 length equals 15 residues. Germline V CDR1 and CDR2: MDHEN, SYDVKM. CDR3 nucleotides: TGTGTCACCTCCGTGACGGGGCCCGCTAGGGAGACCCAGTACTTC. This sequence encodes CVTSVTGPARETQYF.

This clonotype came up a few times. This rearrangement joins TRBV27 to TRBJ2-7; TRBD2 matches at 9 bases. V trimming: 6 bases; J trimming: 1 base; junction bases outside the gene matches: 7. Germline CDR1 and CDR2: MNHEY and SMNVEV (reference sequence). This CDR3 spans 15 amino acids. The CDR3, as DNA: TGTGCCAGCAGCGGACTAGCGTATACTTCCTACGAGCAGTACTTC. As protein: CASSGLAYTSYEQYF.

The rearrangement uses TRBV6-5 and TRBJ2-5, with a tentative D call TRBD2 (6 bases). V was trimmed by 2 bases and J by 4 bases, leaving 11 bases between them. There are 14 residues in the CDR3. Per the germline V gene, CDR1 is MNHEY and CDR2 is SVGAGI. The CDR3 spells CASSYGRGLETQYF. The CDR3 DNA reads TGTGCCAGCAGTTACGGACGGGGGTTAGAGACCCAGTACTTC.

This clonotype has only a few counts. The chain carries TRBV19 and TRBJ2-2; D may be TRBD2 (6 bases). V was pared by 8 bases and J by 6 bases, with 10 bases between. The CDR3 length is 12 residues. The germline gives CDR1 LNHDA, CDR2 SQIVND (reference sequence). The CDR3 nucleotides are TGTGCCAGTGGGACTGCCCCCGGGGAGCTGTTTTTT. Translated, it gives CASGTAPGELFF.

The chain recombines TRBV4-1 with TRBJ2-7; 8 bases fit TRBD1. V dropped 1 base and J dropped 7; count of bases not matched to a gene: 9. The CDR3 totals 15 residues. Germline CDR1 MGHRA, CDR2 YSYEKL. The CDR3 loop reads CASSQGTGNPTEQYF. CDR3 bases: TGCGCCAGCAGCCAAGGGACAGGGAACCCTACGGAGCAGTACTTC.

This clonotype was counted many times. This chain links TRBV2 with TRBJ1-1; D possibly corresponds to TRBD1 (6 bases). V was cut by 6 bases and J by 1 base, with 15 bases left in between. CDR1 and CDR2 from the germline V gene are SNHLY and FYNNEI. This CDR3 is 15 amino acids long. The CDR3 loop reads CASRRGGTTNTEAFF. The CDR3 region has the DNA TGTGCCAGCAGGAGGGGGGGGACGACGAACACTGAAGCTTTCTTT.

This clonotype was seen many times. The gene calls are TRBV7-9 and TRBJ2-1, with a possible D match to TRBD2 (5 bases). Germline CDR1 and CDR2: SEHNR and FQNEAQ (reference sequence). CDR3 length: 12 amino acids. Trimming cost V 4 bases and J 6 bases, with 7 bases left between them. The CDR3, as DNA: TGTGCCAGCAGCTCGAGGGTCAATGAGCAGTTCTTC. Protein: CASSSRVNEQFF. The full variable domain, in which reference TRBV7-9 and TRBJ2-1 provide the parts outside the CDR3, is DTGVSQNPRHKITKRGQNVTFRCDPISEHNRLYWYRQTLGQGPEFLTYFQNEAQLEKSRLLSDRFSAERPKGSFSTLEIQRTEQGDSAMYLCASSSRVNEQFFGPGTRLTVL.

DNA of the CDR3: TGCGCCAGCAGCTACGGGAACATCGGGGTAGATGAGCAGTTCTTC. It codes for CASSYGNIGVDEQFF. The chain joins TRBV5-1 to TRBJ2-1; a possible D gene is TRBD2 (5 bases). This CDR3 is 15 amino acids long. The V end lost 3 bases, the J end lost 8 bases, and 18 bases lay between the germline ends. Germline V gene data show CDR1 as SGHRS and CDR2 as YFSETQ.

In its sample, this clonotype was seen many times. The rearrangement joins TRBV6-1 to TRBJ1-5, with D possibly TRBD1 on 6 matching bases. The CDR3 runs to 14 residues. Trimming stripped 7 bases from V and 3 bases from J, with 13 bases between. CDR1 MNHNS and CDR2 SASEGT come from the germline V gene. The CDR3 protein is CASNLGAHNQPQHF. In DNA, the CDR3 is TGTGCCAGCAATCTGGGGGCTCACAATCAGCCCCAGCATTTT.

The CDR3 region has the DNA TGCGCCAGCAGCTCCGGGGACCTGGGGAATTCACCCCTCCACTTT. Translated: CASSSGDLGNSPLHF. V usage is TRBV5-1 and J usage is TRBJ1-6, with D tentatively TRBD1 (5 bases). The CDR3 is 15 residues long. From germline, CDR1 is SGHRS and CDR2 YFSETQ. Trimming removed 3 bases from V and 7 bases from J, with 14 bases in between.

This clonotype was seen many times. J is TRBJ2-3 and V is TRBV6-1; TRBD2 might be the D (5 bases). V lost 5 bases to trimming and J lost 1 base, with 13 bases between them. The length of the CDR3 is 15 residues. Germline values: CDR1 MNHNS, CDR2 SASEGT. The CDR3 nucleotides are TGTGCCAGCAGTCCCGTTGGACTGGGCACAGATACGCAGTATTTT. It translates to CASSPVGLGTDTQYF.

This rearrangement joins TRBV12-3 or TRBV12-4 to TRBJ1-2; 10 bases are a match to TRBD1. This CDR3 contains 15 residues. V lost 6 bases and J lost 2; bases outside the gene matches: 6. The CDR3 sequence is CASSQGQGYNYGYTF. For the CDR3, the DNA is TGTGCCAGCAGCCAGGGACAGGGGTACAACTATGGCTACACCTTC.

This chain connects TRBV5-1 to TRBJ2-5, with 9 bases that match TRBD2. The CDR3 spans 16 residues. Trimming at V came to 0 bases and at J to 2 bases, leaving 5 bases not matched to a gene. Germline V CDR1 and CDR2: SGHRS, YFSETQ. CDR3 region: CASSLAPTSGQETQYF. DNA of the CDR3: TGCGCCAGCAGCTTGGCCCCGACTAGCGGACAAGAGACCCAGTACTTC.

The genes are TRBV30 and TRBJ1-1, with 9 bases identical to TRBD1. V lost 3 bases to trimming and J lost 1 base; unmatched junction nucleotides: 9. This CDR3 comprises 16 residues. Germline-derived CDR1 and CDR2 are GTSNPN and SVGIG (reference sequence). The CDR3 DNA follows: TGTGCCTGGAGCCCAATGGGACAGGGCAAGAACACTGAAGCTTTCTTT. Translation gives CAWSPMGQGKNTEAFF.

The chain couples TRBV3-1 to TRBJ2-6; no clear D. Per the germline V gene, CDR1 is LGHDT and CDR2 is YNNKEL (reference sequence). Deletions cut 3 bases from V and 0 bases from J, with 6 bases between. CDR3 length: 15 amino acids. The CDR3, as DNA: TGTGCCAGCAGCCAGTCCCTCTCTGGGGCCAACGTCCTGACTTTC. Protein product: CASSQSLSGANVLTF.

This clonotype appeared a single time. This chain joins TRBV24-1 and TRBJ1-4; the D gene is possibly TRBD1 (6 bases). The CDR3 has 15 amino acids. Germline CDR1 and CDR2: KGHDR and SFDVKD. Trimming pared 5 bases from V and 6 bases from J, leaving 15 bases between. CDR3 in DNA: TGTGCCACCAGTGCGGGGACAAGGGTCGATGAAAAACTGTTTTTT. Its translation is CATSAGTRVDEKLFF.

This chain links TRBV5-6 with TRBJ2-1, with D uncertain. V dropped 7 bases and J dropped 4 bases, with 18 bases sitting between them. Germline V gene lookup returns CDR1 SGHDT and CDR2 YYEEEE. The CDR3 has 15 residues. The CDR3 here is CASGLATYRYNEQFF. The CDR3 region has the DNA TGTGCCAGCGGATTGGCCACTTACAGATACAATGAGCAGTTCTTC.

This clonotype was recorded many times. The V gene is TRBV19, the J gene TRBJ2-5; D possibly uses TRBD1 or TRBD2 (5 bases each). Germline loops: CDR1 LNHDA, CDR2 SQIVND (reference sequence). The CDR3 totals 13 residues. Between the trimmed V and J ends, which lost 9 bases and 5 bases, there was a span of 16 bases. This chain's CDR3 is CASSRGLGETQYF. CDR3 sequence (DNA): TGTGCCAGCAGCCGGGGCCTGGGGGAGACCCAGTACTTC.

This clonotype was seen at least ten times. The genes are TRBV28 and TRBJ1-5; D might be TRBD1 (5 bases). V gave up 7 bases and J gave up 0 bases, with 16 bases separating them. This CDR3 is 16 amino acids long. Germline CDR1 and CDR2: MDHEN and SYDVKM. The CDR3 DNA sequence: TGTGCCAGCAACCCTTTCTGGGGGGATAGCAATCAGCCCCAGCATTTT. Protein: CASNPFWGDSNQPQHF. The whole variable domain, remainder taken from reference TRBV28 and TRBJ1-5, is DVKVTQSSRYLVKRTGEKVFLECVQDMDHENMFWYRQDPGLGLRLIYFSYDVKMKEKGDIPEGYSVSREKKERFSLILESASTNQTSMYLCASNPFWGDSNQPQHFGDGTRLSIL.

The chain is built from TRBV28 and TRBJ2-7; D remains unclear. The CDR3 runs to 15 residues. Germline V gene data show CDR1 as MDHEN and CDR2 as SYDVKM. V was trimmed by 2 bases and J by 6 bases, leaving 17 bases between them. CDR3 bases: TGTGCCAGCAGTTTAGGCTCCCCACGGAATTCCGAGCAGTACTTC. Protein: CASSLGSPRNSEQYF.

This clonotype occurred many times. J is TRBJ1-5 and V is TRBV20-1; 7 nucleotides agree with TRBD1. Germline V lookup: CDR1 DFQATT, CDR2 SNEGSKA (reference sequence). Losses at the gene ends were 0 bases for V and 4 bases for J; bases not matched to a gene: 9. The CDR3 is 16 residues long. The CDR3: CSARDFHRGDNQPQHF. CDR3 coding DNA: TGCAGTGCTAGAGATTTCCACAGGGGCGATAATCAGCCCCAGCATTTT.

CDR3 DNA: TGTGCCAGCAGTCGACGACGGAGGGAGGAGCAGTTCTTC. Amino acids: CASSRRRREEQFF. The chain has TRBV6-1 and TRBJ2-1, with D perhaps TRBD2 (6 bases). CDR1 MNHNS and CDR2 SASEGT come from the germline V gene. Trimming left V 5 bases short and J 10 bases short, with 15 bases between. The CDR3 totals 13 residues.

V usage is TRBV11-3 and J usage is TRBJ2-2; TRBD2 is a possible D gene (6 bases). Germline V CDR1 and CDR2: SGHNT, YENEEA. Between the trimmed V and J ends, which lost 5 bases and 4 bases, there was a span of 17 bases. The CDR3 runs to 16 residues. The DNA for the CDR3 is TGTGCCAGCAGCCGGCTCCGGGACTCACCCACCGGGGAGCTGTTTTTT. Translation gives CASSRLRDSPTGELFF.

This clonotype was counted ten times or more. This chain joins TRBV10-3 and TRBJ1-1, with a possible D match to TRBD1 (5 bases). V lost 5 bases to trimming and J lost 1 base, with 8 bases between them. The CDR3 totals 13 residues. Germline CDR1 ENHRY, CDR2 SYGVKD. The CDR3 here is CAISPGGNTEAFF. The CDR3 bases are TGTGCCATCAGTCCGGGGGGGAACACTGAAGCTTTCTTT.